One and the same sample provided the 10 T cell receptor beta chains below, sequenced in a study of T cells after yellow fever vaccination. Each CDR3 protein gets one entry after TCRdb re-called the 5' RACE reads with MiXCR. The table includes hundreds of thousands of distinct CDR3 sequences, 13% detected once. Here the sequenced sample was PBMCs, taken on the day of the yellow fever booster vaccination. These receptor sequences come from a man aged 25 to 45 who received the YFV17D yellow fever vaccine.

The chain couples TRBV12-3 or TRBV12-4 to TRBJ2-2; 7 bases fit TRBD2. J gave up 5 bases and V 2 bases, and 5 bases lay outside the gene matches. The CDR3 is 15 amino acids. The CDR3 is CASSLRSGETGELFF. CDR3 sequence (DNA): TGTGCCAGCAGTTTACGCAGCGGGGAGACCGGGGAGCTGTTTTTT.

CDR3 bases: TGCAGTGCCCCGGACAGGGGTAATGAGCAGTTCTTC. Translating it yields CSAPDRGNEQFF. This chain links TRBV20-1 with TRBJ2-1; 9 bases fit TRBD1. CDR3 length equals 12 residues. V was clipped by 6 bases and J by 7 bases; unmatched bases: 4. Germline CDR1 and CDR2: DFQATT and SNEGSKA (reference sequence).

The V and J genes are TRBV12-3 or TRBV12-4 and TRBJ1-3; D remains ambiguous. This CDR3 contains 13 residues. V shed 6 bases and J shed 0 bases, with 6 bases lying between them. In DNA, the CDR3 is TGTGCCAGCAGGGTTAGCTCTGGAAACACCATATATTTT. It is translated as CASRVSSGNTIYF.

This rearrangement joins TRBV20-1 to TRBJ2-7, with a weak D call TRBD2 (6 bases). The germline V gene encodes CDR1 DFQATT and CDR2 SNEGSKA (reference sequence). V lost 7 bases and J 2 bases, leaving 15 bases between the germline ends. This CDR3 has 13 amino acids. The CDR3 loop reads CSVPPGGTYEQYF. CDR3 bases: TGCAGTGTCCCCCCGGGCGGGACCTACGAGCAGTACTTC.

This clonotype has a handful of counts. The CDR3: CSASRGQGIQYF. CDR3 in DNA: TGCAGTGCTAGCCGGGGCCAGGGCATTCAGTACTTC. The genes are TRBV20-1 and TRBJ2-4; D could derive from TRBD1 or TRBD2 (5 bases each). CDR1 is DFQATT and CDR2 is SNEGSKA in the germline V gene (reference sequence). The CDR3 covers 12 residues. V dropped 3 bases and J dropped 9 bases, with 12 bases sitting between them.

V gene TRBV5-4 combines with J gene TRBJ1-1; 7 bases line up with TRBD1. CDR3 length: 15 amino acids. Trimming removed 3 bases from V and 3 bases from J; junction bases left unmatched: 8. In germline, CDR1 is SGHNT, CDR2 YYREEE (reference sequence). The CDR3 region is CASSSPGGVDTEAFF. The CDR3 coding sequence is TGTGCCAGCAGCTCACCAGGGGGTGTCGACACTGAAGCTTTCTTT.

J is TRBJ2-2 and V is TRBV6-5; maybe TRBD2 (5 bases). V was cut by 0 bases and J by 5 bases, with 7 bases left in between. The CDR3 spans 14 residues. Germline V gene sequence: CDR1 MNHEY, CDR2 SVGAGI. The CDR3 is CASSYSGGTGELFF. The CDR3 DNA reads TGTGCCAGCAGTTACTCGGGCGGGACCGGGGAGCTGTTTTTT.

The sample holds a few counts of this clonotype. The chain recombines TRBV7-2 with TRBJ2-1; perhaps D is TRBD1 or TRBD2 (5 bases each). Trimming shortened V by 5 bases and J by 9 bases, and 5 bases separated the two germline ends. Germline V gives CDR1 SGHTA, CDR2 FQGNSA. CDR3 length: 10 amino acids. CDR3 sequence: CASSGTEQFF. Written as DNA, the CDR3 is TGTGCCAGCAGCGGGACTGAGCAGTTCTTC. The full variable domain, with the rest looked up from reference TRBV7-2 and TRBJ2-1, is GAGVSQSPSNKVTEKGKDVELRCDPISGHTALYWYRQSLGQGLEFLIYFQGNSAPDKSGLPSDRFSAERTGGSVSTLTIQRTQQEDSAVYLCASSGTEQFFGPGTRLTVL.

This clonotype was detected a few times. This chain uses TRBV12-3 or TRBV12-4 with TRBJ2-2; weak D call: TRBD1 (6 bases). V was shortened by 7 bases and J by 3 bases, with 12 bases between the two germline ends. The CDR3 extends over 14 amino acids. DNA of the CDR3: TGTGCCAGCATTAGGGACACTCACACCGGGGAGCTGTTTTTT. It specifies CASIRDTHTGELFF.

The gene calls are TRBV28 and TRBJ1-4, with TRBD1 matching over 11 bases. The V gene's germline CDR1 is MDHEN and CDR2 SYDVKM. The CDR3 covers 14 residues. V gave up 6 bases and J gave up 10 bases; unmatched junction bases: 7. CDR3 sequence reads: CASSLGQGAVKLFF. CDR3 nucleotide sequence: TGTGCCAGCAGCCTCGGACAGGGGGCAGTAAAACTGTTTTTT.